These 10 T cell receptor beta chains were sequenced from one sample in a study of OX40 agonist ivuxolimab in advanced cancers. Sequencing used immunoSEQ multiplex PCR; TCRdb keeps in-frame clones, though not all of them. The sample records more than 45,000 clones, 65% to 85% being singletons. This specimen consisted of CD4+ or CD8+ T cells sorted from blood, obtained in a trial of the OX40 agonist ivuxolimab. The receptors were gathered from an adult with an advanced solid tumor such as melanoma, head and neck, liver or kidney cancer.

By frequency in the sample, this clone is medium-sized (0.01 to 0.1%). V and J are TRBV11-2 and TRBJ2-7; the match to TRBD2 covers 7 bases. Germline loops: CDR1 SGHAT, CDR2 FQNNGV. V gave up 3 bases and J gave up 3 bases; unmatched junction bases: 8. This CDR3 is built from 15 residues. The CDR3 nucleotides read TGTGCCAGCAGCTTGGGTTCCCTAGCGGTCTACGAGCAGTACTTC. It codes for CASSLGSLAVYEQYF.

CDR3 sequence reads: CASSLTGGETFF. In DNA form, the CDR3 reads TGTGCCAGCAGCTTAACTGGGGGGGAGACTTTCTTT. V is TRBV7-3 and J is TRBJ1-1, with D tentatively TRBD1 (5 bases). This CDR3 has 12 amino acids. V was shortened by 0 bases and J by 12 bases, with 11 bases between the two germline ends. CDR1 and CDR2 (germline): SGHTA, FQGTGA.

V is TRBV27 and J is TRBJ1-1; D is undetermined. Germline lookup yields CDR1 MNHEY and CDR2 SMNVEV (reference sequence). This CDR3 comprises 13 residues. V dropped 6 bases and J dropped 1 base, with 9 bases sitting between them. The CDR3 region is CASRVVQNTEAFF. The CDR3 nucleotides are TGTGCCAGCAGAGTAGTCCAGAACACTGAAGCTTTCTTT.

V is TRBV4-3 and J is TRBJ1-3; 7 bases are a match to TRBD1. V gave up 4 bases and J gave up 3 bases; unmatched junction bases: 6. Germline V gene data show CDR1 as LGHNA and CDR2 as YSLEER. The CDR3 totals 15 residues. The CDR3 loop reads CASSRGRGDGNTIYF. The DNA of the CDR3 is TGCGCCAGCAGCCGCGGCAGGGGGGATGGAAACACCATATATTTT.

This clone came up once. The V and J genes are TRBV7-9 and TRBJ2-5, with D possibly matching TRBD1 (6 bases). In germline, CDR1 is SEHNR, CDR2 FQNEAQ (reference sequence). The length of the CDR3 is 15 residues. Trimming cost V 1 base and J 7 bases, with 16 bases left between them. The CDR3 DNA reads TGTGCCAGCAGCTTAGGGAGGACAGTGATGGGGACCCAGTACTTC. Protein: CASSLGRTVMGTQYF.

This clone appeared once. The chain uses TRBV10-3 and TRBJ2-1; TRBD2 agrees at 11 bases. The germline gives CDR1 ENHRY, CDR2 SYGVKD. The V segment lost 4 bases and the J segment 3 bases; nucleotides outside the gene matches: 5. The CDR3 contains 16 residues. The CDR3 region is CAISADSGGVYNEQFF. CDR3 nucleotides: TGTGCCATCAGTGCCGATAGCGGGGGGGTCTACAATGAGCAGTTCTTC.

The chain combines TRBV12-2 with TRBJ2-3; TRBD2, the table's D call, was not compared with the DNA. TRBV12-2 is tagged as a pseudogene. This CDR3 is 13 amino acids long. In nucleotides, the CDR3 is TGTGCAAGGAAACCGTGGGTCCGGGGTACGCAGTATTTT. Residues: CARKPWVRGTQYF.

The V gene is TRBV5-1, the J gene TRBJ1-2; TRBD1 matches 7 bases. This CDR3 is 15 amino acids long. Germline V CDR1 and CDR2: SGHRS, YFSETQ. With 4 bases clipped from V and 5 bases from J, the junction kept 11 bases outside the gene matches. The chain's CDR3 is CASSLTGVREYGYTF. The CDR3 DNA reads TGCGCCAGCAGCCTAACAGGGGTTCGGGAATATGGCTACACCTTC.

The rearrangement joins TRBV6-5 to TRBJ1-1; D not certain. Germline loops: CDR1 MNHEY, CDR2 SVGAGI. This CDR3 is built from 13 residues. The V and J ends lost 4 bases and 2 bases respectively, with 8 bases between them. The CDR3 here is CASSFQKNTEAFF. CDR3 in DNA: TGTGCCAGCAGTTTCCAAAAAAACACTGAAGCTTTCTTT.

The CDR3 DNA follows: TGTGCCAGCAGCTTGTTGGTTGCAGGGAAAGAGACCCAGTACTTC. Translating it yields CASSLLVAGKETQYF. This rearrangement joins TRBV7-9 to TRBJ2-5, with D maybe TRBD1 (5 bases). The CDR3 spans 15 residues. The ends were cut back, 3 bases at V and 3 bases at J, with 14 bases in the middle. Germline CDR1 reads SEHNR; CDR2 reads FQNEAQ (reference sequence).